These 21 T cell receptor beta chains share one sample of origin, sequenced in a study of blood T cell repertoires in COVID-19. Sequencing was performed with immunoSEQ multiplex PCR; in TCRdb, only in-frame clones are kept and a portion is missing. The data contain under 150,000 clones, about 90% of them seen just once; the ten biggest clones take up approximately 20%. The sequenced material came from peripheral blood. Receptors originate from a woman aged 45-65 years who had recovered from COVID-19.

This chain uses TRBV10-3 with TRBJ2-3, with 12 bases that match TRBD2. The CDR3 spans 13 residues. The trim removed 6 bases at V and 7 bases at J, leaving 2 bases unmatched. Germline CDR1 is ENHRY and CDR2 is SYGVKD. The CDR3 is CAIRLAGGYTQYF. CDR3 nucleotides: TGTGCCATCAGACTAGCGGGAGGTTATACGCAGTATTTT.

V is TRBV25-1 and J is TRBJ1-5; D is uncertain. V gave up 1 base and J gave up 5 bases, with 9 bases separating them. Germline V gene lookup returns CDR1 MGHDK and CDR2 SYGVNS. The CDR3 consists of 14 residues. The CDR3 region has the DNA TGTGCCAGCAGTGAATCCCGGTATGATCAGCCCCAGCATTTT. Translated, it gives CASSESRYDQPQHF.

V usage is TRBV6-5 and J usage is TRBJ1-6; D remains ambiguous. V shed 0 bases and J shed 2 bases, with 8 bases lying between them. The germline V gene encodes CDR1 MNHEY and CDR2 SVGAGI. CDR3 size: 16 residues. This chain's CDR3 is CASSYSRSTYNSPLHF. The CDR3, as DNA: TGTGCCAGCAGTTACTCTCGCAGTACCTATAATTCACCCCTCCACTTT.

The chain has TRBV27 and TRBJ2-7, with TRBD2 matching 11 bases. Germline CDR1 is MNHEY and CDR2 is SMNVEV (reference sequence). After removal of 6 bases from V and 7 bases from J, the junction contained 8 bases not matched to a gene. The CDR3 consists of 14 residues. CDR3 sequence reads: CASSLAGGTREQYF. CDR3 DNA: TGTGCCAGCAGCTTAGCGGGAGGGACGAGGGAGCAGTACTTC.

The gene calls are TRBV2 and TRBJ2-3; D unclear. Trimming left V 4 bases short and J 4 bases short, with 6 bases between. The CDR3 loop spans 12 amino acids. From germline, CDR1 is SNHLY and CDR2 FYNNEI. The CDR3: CASSGIADTQYF. CDR3 coding DNA: TGTGCCAGCAGTGGAATAGCAGATACGCAGTATTTT.

The rearrangement uses TRBV7-9 and TRBJ1-5; TRBD1 matches 10 bases. The CDR3 runs 16 residues. Germline CDR1 reads SEHNR; CDR2 reads FQNEAQ (reference sequence). V was clipped by 1 base and J by 2 bases; unmatched bases: 2. CDR3 bases: TGTGCCAGCAGCTTAGATGGGACAGGGGGCAATCAGCCCCAGCATTTT. Translated: CASSLDGTGGNQPQHF.

The J gene is TRBJ1-2, the V gene TRBV6-5; 8 nucleotides match TRBD1. The V and J ends lost 6 bases and 4 bases, in that order; junction bases with no gene match: 4. Germline assignment: CDR1 MNHEY and CDR2 SVGAGI. The CDR3 loop spans 13 amino acids. The CDR3 DNA reads TGTGCCAGCAGCAGGACAGGGCCCTATGGCTACACCTTC. This encodes CASSRTGPYGYTF.

CDR3 amino acids: CASRRVGGISSTDTQYF. CDR3 nucleotide sequence: TGCGCCAGCAGGAGGGTGGGGGGTATCTCTAGCACAGATACGCAGTATTTT. The chain employs TRBV10-2 and TRBJ2-3, with D maybe TRBD2 (6 bases). The CDR3 is 17 residues long. Germline V lookup: CDR1 WSHSY, CDR2 SAAADI. V was clipped by 6 bases and J by 0 bases, with 19 bases between them.

The chain carries TRBV25-1 and TRBJ2-1, with D possibly matching TRBD2 (6 bases). The V end lost 6 bases, the J end lost 0 bases, and 6 bases lay between the germline ends. This CDR3 is built from 13 residues. Germline V gene lookup returns CDR1 MGHDK and CDR2 SYGVNS. The CDR3 DNA reads TGTGCCAGCAGCGGGAGCTCCTACAATGAGCAGTTCTTC. This sequence encodes CASSGSSYNEQFF. The full variable domain, with the rest looked up from reference TRBV25-1 and TRBJ2-1, is EADIYQTPRYLVIGTGKKITLECSQTMGHDKMYWYQQDPGMELHLIHYSYGVNSTEKGDLSSESTVSRIRTEHFPLTLESARPSHTSQYLCASSGSSYNEQFFGPGTRLTVL.

This clone came up many times. The chain has TRBV5-1 and TRBJ2-3; D call uncertain. With 4 bases removed from V and 3 bases from J, the gap between germline ends came to 12 bases. The CDR3 consists of 14 residues. The V gene's germline CDR1 is SGHRS and CDR2 YFSETQ. CDR3 coding DNA: TGCGCCAGCAGCCAGATGTTAAGTACAGATACGCAGTATTTT. It translates to CASSQMLSTDTQYF.

The J gene is TRBJ2-1, the V gene TRBV5-4, with 11 bases that match TRBD2. Unmatched junction bases numbered 3, after V lost 0 bases and J lost 4 bases. The CDR3 is 16 residues long. CDR1 and CDR2 (germline): SGHNT, YYREEE (reference sequence). CDR3 nucleotides: TGTGCCAGCAGCTTGGTTGGGACTAGCGGATACAATGAGCAGTTCTTC. Translated: CASSLVGTSGYNEQFF.

This clone has just one count. The chain uses TRBV19 and TRBJ2-1, with TRBD1 matching 7 bases. Germline assignment: CDR1 LNHDA and CDR2 SQIVND (reference sequence). The CDR3 totals 14 residues. Trimming took 10 bases from V and 4 from J; bases not matched to a gene: 10. This CDR3 reads CATKPGQYYNEQFF. The CDR3 DNA reads TGTGCCACTAAACCGGGACAGTATTACAATGAGCAGTTCTTC. The full variable domain, in which reference TRBV19 and TRBJ2-1 provide the parts outside the CDR3, is DGGITQSPKYLFRKEGQNVTLSCEQNLNHDAMYWYRQDPGQGLRLIYYSQIVNDFQKGDIAEGYSVSREKKESFPLTVTSAQKNPTAFYLCATKPGQYYNEQFFGPGTRLTVL.

V usage is TRBV5-1 and J usage is TRBJ2-1, with 8 bases matching TRBD2. J gave up 4 bases and V 0 bases, and 9 bases lay outside the gene matches. The CDR3 runs to 17 residues. From germline, CDR1 is SGHRS and CDR2 YFSETQ. CDR3 region: CASSLAGSGTGYNEQFF. The DNA for the CDR3 is TGCGCCAGCAGCTTGGCCGGTAGCGGGACTGGTTACAATGAGCAGTTCTTC.

The gene calls are TRBV7-8 and TRBJ2-7, with TRBD2 matching over 9 bases. This CDR3 has 17 residues. In germline, CDR1 is SGHVS, CDR2 FQNEAQ. V lost 1 base and J lost 0; bases outside the gene matches: 7. The CDR3 is CASSLGAVREGSYEQYF. CDR3 DNA: TGTGCCAGCAGCTTAGGGGCCGTGCGGGAGGGCTCCTACGAGCAGTACTTC.

This clone was found a few times. The chain carries TRBV7-2 and TRBJ1-1; 9 nucleotides align to TRBD1. The CDR3 extends over 16 amino acids. CDR1 SGHTA and CDR2 FQGNSA come from the germline V gene. With V trimmed by 2 bases and J by 0 bases, 4 bases remained unmatched. CDR3 protein: CASSLTGTGMNTEAFF. The CDR3 bases are TGTGCCAGCAGCTTAACCGGGACAGGGATGAACACTGAAGCTTTCTTT.

V and J are TRBV3-1 (or the pseudogene TRBV3-2) and TRBJ1-1, with a possible D match to TRBD1 (6 bases). V dropped 0 bases and J dropped 6 bases, with 14 bases sitting between them. This CDR3 comprises 15 residues. Per the germline V gene, CDR1 is LGHDT and CDR2 is YNNKEL (reference sequence). This CDR3 is CASSQEIRGDSEAFF. The CDR3 DNA reads as TGTGCCAGCAGCCAAGAGATCAGGGGCGATTCTGAAGCTTTCTTT.

The genes are TRBV19 and TRBJ1-2; D may be TRBD1 (5 bases). The V gene's germline CDR1 is LNHDA and CDR2 SQIVND (reference sequence). This CDR3 contains 13 residues. The V gene lost 7 bases and the J gene lost 7 bases, with 16 bases spanning the gap. The CDR3 sequence is CASKRAGIFGYTF. The CDR3 region has the DNA TGTGCCAGTAAGCGCGCAGGGATTTTTGGCTACACCTTC.

The genes are TRBV4-1 and TRBJ1-1; D ambiguous. The germline V gene encodes CDR1 MGHRA and CDR2 YSYEKL. The CDR3 runs to 13 residues. V shed 0 bases and J shed 13 bases, with 15 bases lying between them. The CDR3 DNA reads as TGCGCCAGCAGCCAAGATCGACGGGCAGCGGTTTTCTTT. Amino acids: CASSQDRRAAVFF.

The chain uses TRBV5-1 and TRBJ2-2, with TRBD2 matching over 10 bases. V lost 2 bases and J lost 8; bases outside the gene matches: 12. Germline-derived CDR1 and CDR2 are SGHRS and YFSETQ. The CDR3 is made up of 17 amino acids. CDR3 loop: CASSLVLAGTYGGELFF. The CDR3 DNA sequence: TGCGCCAGCAGCTTAGTACTAGCGGGGACTTACGGGGGGGAGCTGTTTTTT.

CDR3 region: CASSPGLATEQFF. In nucleotides, the CDR3 is TGTGCCAGCAGCCCGGGACTAGCAACTGAGCAGTTCTTC. The V call is TRBV7-9, the J call TRBJ2-1; 9 nucleotides align to TRBD2. J was trimmed by 9 bases and V by 5 bases; bases with no gene match: 5. The CDR3 has 13 amino acids. The V gene's germline CDR1 is SEHNR and CDR2 FQNEAQ (reference sequence).

The chain couples TRBV6-5 to TRBJ2-7; weak D call: TRBD2 (5 bases). The CDR3 totals 12 residues. V lost 4 bases and J lost 6, with 10 bases in between. Germline lookup yields CDR1 MNHEY and CDR2 SVGAGI. CDR3 DNA sequence: TGTGCCAGCAGTTGGAGAGAGGGCGAGCAGTACTTC. Protein: CASSWREGEQYF.